Listed below are T cell receptor beta chains from one sample, sequenced in a study of cytomegalovirus exposure and HLA in healthy donors. Clones were sequenced by immunoSEQ multiplex PCR, and TCRdb holds only the in-frame ones, with some missing. In the table there are 330,000 or so clones, just over 85% of which are singletons. The specimen sequenced was PBMCs. These receptor sequences come from a woman under 30 in good health and CMV-seronegative. The conserved cysteine and the conserved F or W are not part of the CDR3 here. Clone size, where shown, is once, few, many, or a class for clones that have expanded.

V gene	J gene	clone size	CDR3 protein
TRBV11-2	TRBJ2-1	-	ASIPGTSLSYNEQF
TRBV7-9	TRBJ1-1	-	ASRKGGTEAF
TRBV29-1	TRBJ2-7	-	SVTGTQSSYEQY
TRBV27	TRBJ2-5	-	ASSLWHSETQY
TRBV7-2	TRBJ1-1	-	ASSSTGGVTEAF
TRBV5-1	TRBJ1-2	-	ASRENPANYGYT
TRBV6-5	TRBJ1-1	-	ASSLQGLASEAF
TRBV7-3	TRBJ2-2	once	ASSTQGDRTGELF
TRBV6-5	TRBJ1-5	once	ASSYSSPFGGQPQH
TRBV28	TRBJ2-7	-	ASSGEWEQY
TRBV27	TRBJ2-5	-	ATRDRGSWGETQY
TRBV29-1	TRBJ1-1	-	SLRQVLNTEAF
TRBV4-3	TRBJ1-2	-	ASSQARNTAYYGYT
TRBV28	TRBJ1-2	-	ASSPHTGDYGYT
TRBV10-3	TRBJ2-3	-	AISEPGQGGDTQY
TRBV4-3	TRBJ1-2	-	ASSQDGWGDGYT
TRBV9	TRBJ1-3	-	ASSVGTGPGNTIY
TRBV6-6	TRBJ2-2	few	ASSGQGRQAGELF
TRBV5-1	TRBJ2-2	-	ASSLGLAGGRGELF
TRBV27	TRBJ1-5	-	ASSLFQDNQPQH
TRBV4-2	TRBJ2-3	-	ASSHGGLAGGPKDTQY
TRBV6-1	TRBJ2-7	-	ASIRYREGFYEQY
TRBV9	TRBJ2-5	-	ASSDRVQETQY
TRBV5-1	TRBJ2-2	-	ASSPTVVVGELF
TRBV5-6	TRBJ2-3	-	ASSLGTSGDHDTQY
TRBV2	TRBJ2-5	-	ASITQTANPKSETQY
TRBV28	TRBJ2-1	-	ASRKLAGLYNEQF
TRBV4-1	TRBJ2-3	-	ASSHGQGTDTQY
TRBV27	TRBJ2-7	few	ASSSGTGGYEQY
TRBV4-1	TRBJ2-1	-	ASSQDVGRGHNEQF
TRBV4-1	TRBJ2-7	-	ASSQGALADYEQY
TRBV9	TRBJ1-2	-	ASTLAGAEASYGYT
TRBV7-6	TRBJ1-1	-	ASSLGEGNTEAF
TRBV4-3	TRBJ1-4	-	ASSLGQGNEKLF
TRBV6-5	TRBJ1-1	-	ASSYLQFSAEAF
TRBV6-4	TRBJ2-1	-	ASSDGGRSSYNEQF
TRBV18	TRBJ1-2	-	ASSSNPGDNGYT
TRBV4-1	TRBJ1-5	-	ASSPGGNQPQH
TRBV30	TRBJ2-5	-	AWGSGRGETQY
TRBV5-4	TRBJ2-1	-	ASSFGGNSRNEQF
TRBV11-2	TRBJ1-2	-	ASSKGGEYGYT
TRBV29-1	TRBJ1-5	-	SVGLQAGGQPQH
TRBV6-5	TRBJ2-2	-	ASRLAGTGELF